The clone carrying this TCR beta chain was seen once. Its target is not known. The source of the sample is a study of cytomegalovirus exposure and HLA in healthy donors. Study at large: The 90 to 150 validation repertoires, a later analysis reported, used the same platform as the 650 to 800 repertoires from the first cohort. Broader study findings: A subsequent analysis found that TCR clusters from the first cohort also tended to co-occur in the 110 or so validation repertoires, with less than 95% of cluster scores above 0. High sensitivity and specificity were reportedly achieved when the classifier diagnosed cytomegalovirus status.

V shed 3 bases and J shed 4 bases, with 7 bases lying between them. CDR1 is GTSNPN and CDR2 is SVGIG in the germline V gene (reference sequence). This CDR3 is built from 12 residues. Generated by immunoSEQ multiplex PCR, the TCRdb table keeps only in-frame clones and is missing some. The sample shows over 60,000 clones, approximately 96% of them seen only once. This sequence joins TRBV30 and TRBJ2-1, with D unclear. What was sequenced was PBMCs. The TCR was taken from a man aged 18 to 29 in good health and CMV-seronegative. CDR3 sequence (DNA): TGTGCCTGGAGCTCCGTATACAATGAGCAGTTCTTC. This codes for CAWSSVYNEQFF.